These 32 T cell receptor beta chains originate from one sample sequenced in a study of blood T cell repertoires in COVID-19. Assay: immunoSEQ multiplex PCR; the TCRdb copy retains only in-frame clones and omits some. The repertoire includes some 700,000 clones, over 80% of them detected once, and over 0.2% sits in the top ten. The sequencing sample was made of peripheral blood. All receptors come from a woman aged 18 to 35 with acute or convalescent COVID-19.

This clone was seen a single time. The chain employs TRBV10-3 and TRBJ1-1, with TRBD1 identical over 7 bases. After removal of 0 bases from V and 9 bases from J, the junction contained 4 bases not matched to a gene. Germline V gene data show CDR1 as ENHRY and CDR2 as SYGVKD. This CDR3 is 13 amino acids long. The CDR3 loop reads CAISESGGQQAFF. The CDR3 DNA follows: TGTGCCATCAGTGAGTCCGGGGGACAGCAAGCTTTCTTT.

The chain recombines TRBV20-1 with TRBJ2-1, with D possibly TRBD2 on 6 matching bases. V lost 5 bases, J lost 7 bases, and 9 bases lay in between. The CDR3 runs 11 residues. CDR1 is DFQATT and CDR2 is SNEGSKA in the germline V gene (reference sequence). This chain's CDR3 is CSAPEGNEQFF. CDR3 DNA: TGCAGTGCTCCGGAGGGGAATGAGCAGTTCTTC.

J is TRBJ1-1 and V is TRBV27; 8 bases match TRBD1. The CDR3 extends over 15 amino acids. CDR1 MNHEY and CDR2 SMNVEV come from the germline V gene (reference sequence). V was pared by 5 bases and J by 0 bases, with 5 bases of the junction left unmatched. CDR3 nucleotides: TGTGCCAGCAGTGCAGGACAGGGTATGAACACTGAAGCTTTCTTT. It is translated as CASSAGQGMNTEAFF.

V gene TRBV27 combines with J gene TRBJ1-1; maybe TRBD1 (5 bases). CDR3 size: 15 residues. Germline loops: CDR1 MNHEY, CDR2 SMNVEV (reference sequence). With 2 bases removed from V and 4 bases from J, the gap between germline ends came to 14 bases. CDR3 residues: CASSLGGRVGTEAFF. The CDR3 DNA reads as TGTGCCAGCAGTTTAGGTGGCAGGGTTGGCACTGAAGCTTTCTTT.

As to this clone: The sample contains more than one DNA sequence encoding this CDR3. This chain connects TRBV5-4 to TRBJ1-4; TRBD1 matches 11 bases. Germline V gene sequence: CDR1 SGHNT, CDR2 YYREEE (reference sequence). The length of the CDR3 is 14 residues. V was pared by 3 bases and J by 7 bases, with 2 bases of the junction left unmatched. The CDR3 spells CASSSGTGGEKLFF. In DNA form, the CDR3 reads TGTGCCAGCAGCTCCGGGACAGGGGGTGAAAAACTGTTTTTT.

V gene TRBV5-1 combines with J gene TRBJ2-1; TRBD1 might be the D (6 bases). Trimming took 5 bases from V and 4 from J, leaving 16 bases between them. The CDR3 extends over 15 amino acids. Germline V lookup: CDR1 SGHRS, CDR2 YFSETQ. The CDR3 sequence is CASRAAGTPYNEQFF. The CDR3 coding sequence is TGCGCCAGCAGGGCGGCCGGGACACCTTACAATGAGCAGTTCTTC.

The chain has TRBV5-4 and TRBJ2-5; a weak D match, TRBD1 (7 bases). The germline V and J ends were trimmed by 3 bases and 5 bases, with 14 bases remaining between them. The CDR3 extends over 14 amino acids. Germline CDR1 reads SGHNT; CDR2 reads YYREEE (reference sequence). As DNA, the CDR3 is TGTGCCAGCAGCTCCACGTCAGGGGGGGAGACCCAGTACTTC. This codes for CASSSTSGGETQYF.

This clone was observed many times. The V gene is TRBV4-2, the J gene TRBJ1-3, with a tentative D call TRBD1 (5 bases). The CDR3 contains 17 residues. V gave up 4 bases and J gave up 0 bases, with 16 bases separating them. CDR1 is LGHNA, CDR2 YNFKEQ, per germline. CDR3 region: CASSLDQGFGSGNTIYF. CDR3 nucleotide sequence: TGTGCCAGCAGCCTGGATCAGGGATTTGGCTCTGGAAACACCATATATTTT.

This chain uses TRBV30 with TRBJ2-5; 9 nucleotides match TRBD1. This CDR3 has 14 residues. Germline V lookup: CDR1 GTSNPN, CDR2 SVGIG (reference sequence). J lost 3 bases, V lost 8 bases, and 10 bases had no gene match. CDR3 DNA sequence: TGTGCCCACTGGGGGGACAGGGAGGAAGAGACCCAGTACTTC. Its translation: CAHWGDREEETQYF.

This clone showed up just once. The chain combines TRBV19 with TRBJ1-2; weak D call: TRBD1 (5 bases). CDR1 is LNHDA, CDR2 SQIVND, per germline (reference sequence). Trimming took off 4 bases at V and 4 bases at J, with 16 bases between the two ends. This CDR3 has 15 amino acids. In nucleotides, the CDR3 is TGTGCCAGTAGTACCGGTCTTTCAGGGTCCTATGGCTACACCTTC. Protein sequence: CASSTGLSGSYGYTF.

The V and J genes are TRBV5-1 and TRBJ2-2, with D tentatively TRBD2 (6 bases). This CDR3 contains 16 residues. Trimming took off 1 base at V and 7 bases at J, with 17 bases between the two ends. Germline V lookup: CDR1 SGHRS, CDR2 YFSETQ. The CDR3 DNA reads as TGCGCCAGCAGCTTGCCGGCGGAGGGGCTGGGCGGGGAGCTGTTTTTT. Protein product: CASSLPAEGLGGELFF.

The genes are TRBV28 and TRBJ1-1; D unclear. The germline gives CDR1 MDHEN, CDR2 SYDVKM. The ends were cut back, 2 bases at V and 6 bases at J, with 13 bases in the middle. The CDR3 sequence is 14 residues long. The CDR3 DNA reads as TGTGCCAGCAGTTTAGGTAGGAGGGCTTCTGAAGCTTTCTTT. Protein: CASSLGRRASEAFF.

The rearrangement links TRBV19 to TRBJ1-5, with 10 bases fitting TRBD1. The CDR3 runs to 15 residues. J lost 4 bases, V lost 9 bases, and 9 bases had no gene match. Germline lookup yields CDR1 LNHDA and CDR2 SQIVND (reference sequence). The CDR3 spells CASRWGQGPNQPQHF. In DNA form, the CDR3 reads TGTGCCAGCCGGTGGGGACAGGGGCCGAATCAGCCCCAGCATTTT.

The CDR3 bases are TGTGCCAGCAGCTTGGCATTGTCACCCCTCCACTTT. Protein sequence: CASSLALSPLHF. The J gene is TRBJ1-6, the V gene TRBV7-2; no firm D call. Germline values: CDR1 SGHTA, CDR2 FQGNSA. The CDR3 spans 12 residues. V gave up 3 bases and J gave up 10 bases, with 7 bases separating them.

This clone came up once. The chain employs TRBV7-2 and TRBJ1-3; D unclear. The CDR3 is made up of 13 amino acids. V lost 5 bases, J lost 2 bases, and 7 bases lay in between. Germline-derived CDR1 and CDR2 are SGHTA and FQGNSA. The CDR3 sequence: CASSHRAGNTIYF. CDR3 bases: TGTGCCAGCAGCCACCGGGCTGGAAACACCATATATTTT.

The chain couples TRBV9 to TRBJ1-2; TRBD1 is a possible D gene (6 bases). V shed 3 bases and J shed 6 bases, with 12 bases lying between them. CDR1 is SGDLS and CDR2 is YYNGEE in the germline V gene. This CDR3 region has 13 residues. This CDR3 is CASSDAGGHGYTF. The CDR3 DNA sequence: TGTGCCAGCAGCGACGCCGGGGGGCATGGCTACACCTTC.

This clone was seen only a few times. The chain couples TRBV7-2 to TRBJ1-1; no definite D call. The V gene's germline CDR1 is SGHTA and CDR2 FQGNSA. V shed 2 bases and J shed 1 base, with 14 bases lying between them. This CDR3 contains 16 residues. The CDR3 reads CASSLRWRAENTEAFF. The CDR3 DNA follows: TGTGCCAGCAGCTTAAGGTGGCGGGCGGAGAACACTGAAGCTTTCTTT.

The rearrangement uses TRBV30 and TRBJ1-2, with 8 bases matching TRBD1. The CDR3 runs to 15 residues. Germline values: CDR1 GTSNPN, CDR2 SVGIG (reference sequence). The J segment lost 2 bases and the V segment lost 1 base, leaving 6 bases of the junction unmatched. This chain's CDR3 is CAWSGTGKANYGYTF. CDR3 nucleotides: TGTGCCTGGAGTGGGACAGGGAAGGCGAACTATGGCTACACCTTC. The full variable domain, rest sourced from reference TRBV30 and TRBJ1-2, is SQTIHQWPATLVQPVGSPLSLECTVEGTSNPNLYWYRQAAGRGLQLLFYSVGIGQISSEVPQNLSASRPQDRQFILSSKKLLLSDSGFYLCAWSGTGKANYGYTFGSGTRLTVV.

The chain carries TRBV18 and TRBJ1-1; 8 positions match TRBD1. V shed 6 bases, J shed 4 bases, and the junction held 10 bases outside the gene matches. The CDR3 is 15 residues long. CDR1 is KGHSH and CDR2 is LQKENI in the germline V gene. For the CDR3, the DNA is TGTGCCAGCTCTCGCCAACAGGGGGAGGGCACTGAAGCTTTCTTT. Its translation: CASSRQQGEGTEAFF.

The chain has TRBV18 and TRBJ1-6, with D unclear. The V gene lost 3 bases and the J gene lost 9 bases, with 12 bases spanning the gap. CDR3 length equals 14 residues. Looked up from germline, CDR1 is KGHSH and CDR2 is LQKENI. CDR3: CASSPSGLGSPLHF. CDR3 coding DNA: TGTGCCAGCTCACCGTCGGGGTTGGGTTCACCCCTCCACTTT.

The table lists this clone with a count of one. The chain joins TRBV7-3 to TRBJ2-1; D possibly corresponds to TRBD1 (6 bases). Germline assignment: CDR1 SGHTA and CDR2 FQGTGA. V gave up 2 bases and J gave up 0 bases, with 17 bases separating them. CDR3 length: 18 residues. CDR3 residues: CASSLSTDRMNSYNEQFF. The DNA for the CDR3 is TGTGCCAGCAGCTTATCTACGGACAGAATGAACTCCTACAATGAGCAGTTCTTC.

This sequence joins TRBV27 and TRBJ2-3, with 7 bases lining up with TRBD2. CDR3 length: 15 residues. The V gene end was trimmed by 8 bases and the J gene end by 0 bases; junction bases not matched to a gene: 8. CDR1 MNHEY and CDR2 SMNVEV come from the germline V gene (reference sequence). As DNA, the CDR3 is TGTGCCAGCGGTCCCCTAGCGGATAGCACAGATACGCAGTATTTT. Amino acid sequence: CASGPLADSTDTQYF.

The rearrangement links TRBV30 to TRBJ1-2; D is perhaps TRBD1 (6 bases). The CDR3 totals 14 residues. V was clipped by 0 bases and J by 7 bases, with 15 bases between them. Germline V gives CDR1 GTSNPN, CDR2 SVGIG (reference sequence). DNA for the CDR3: TGTGCCTGGAGTGTACAACAGGGTGGAGTTGGCTACACCTTC. It translates to CAWSVQQGGVGYTF.

This clone showed up just once. This chain joins TRBV4-3 and TRBJ2-7, with TRBD1 matching over 7 bases. The CDR3 has 15 residues. The germline CDR1 and CDR2 sequences are LGHNA and YSLEER. Losses at the gene ends were 0 bases for V and 1 base for J; bases not matched to a gene: 3. The CDR3 here is CASSQDRGQSYEQYF. CDR3 coding DNA: TGCGCCAGCAGCCAAGATCGGGGACAGTCCTACGAGCAGTACTTC.

V gene TRBV29-1 combines with J gene TRBJ2-3, with 9 bases aligning to TRBD2. The junction had 3 bases not matched to a gene; V was cut back by 3 bases and J by 5 bases. This CDR3 is built from 13 residues. Germline V gives CDR1 SQVTM, CDR2 ANQGSEA. The CDR3 region is CSVDIAGEDTQYF. CDR3 DNA: TGCAGCGTTGACATAGCGGGGGAAGATACGCAGTATTTT.

The chain carries TRBV4-1 and TRBJ1-2; D is undetermined. V was shortened by 1 base and J by 1 base, with 13 bases between the two germline ends. The germline CDR1 and CDR2 sequences are MGHRA and YSYEKL. This CDR3 is built from 16 residues. CDR3 sequence: CASSQAEGDLNYGYTF. DNA of the CDR3: TGCGCCAGCAGCCAAGCCGAGGGAGATCTTAACTATGGCTACACCTTC.

The CDR3 spells CASSPGLLPEQFF. CDR3 bases: TGTGCCAGCAGCCCGGGACTACTCCCGGAGCAGTTCTTC. This chain uses TRBV6-5 with TRBJ2-1; 7 nucleotides line up with TRBD2. V trimming: 6 bases; J trimming: 10 bases; junction bases outside the gene matches: 9. The CDR3 is made up of 13 amino acids. Germline-derived CDR1 and CDR2 are MNHEY and SVGAGI.

The V gene is TRBV5-6, the J gene TRBJ1-5; no clear D gene. Germline CDR1 SGHDT, CDR2 YYEEEE. Trimming shortened V by 4 bases and J by 4 bases, and 6 bases separated the two germline ends. The CDR3 has 12 amino acids. In nucleotides, the CDR3 is TGTGCCAGCAGCCCCCGGAATCAGCCCCAGCATTTT. Its translation: CASSPRNQPQHF.

The V gene is TRBV7-8, the J gene TRBJ2-7; the D gene is possibly TRBD1 (5 bases). CDR1 SGHVS and CDR2 FQNEAQ come from the germline V gene. The CDR3 totals 14 residues. Trimming shortened V by 5 bases and J by 6 bases, and 17 bases separated the two germline ends. The CDR3 sequence is CASSPGTAQGEQYF. The CDR3 DNA is TGTGCCAGCAGCCCGGGCACGGCCCAGGGCGAGCAGTACTTC.

The chain's CDR3 is CAWAPDLDRANEKLFF. As DNA, the CDR3 is TGTGCCTGGGCCCCCGACCTCGACAGAGCTAATGAAAAACTGTTTTTT. The gene calls are TRBV30 and TRBJ1-4, with D maybe TRBD1 (5 bases). Trimming removed 5 bases at V and 3 bases at J, with 19 bases between. From germline, CDR1 is GTSNPN and CDR2 SVGIG (reference sequence). The CDR3 is 16 amino acids.

This rearrangement joins TRBV30 to TRBJ1-4, with D tentatively TRBD1 (5 bases). Between the trimmed V and J ends, which lost 2 bases and 3 bases, there was a span of 13 bases. The CDR3 runs 15 residues. The germline CDR1 and CDR2 sequences are GTSNPN and SVGIG (reference sequence). CDR3 sequence: CAWSTGVGANEKLFF. CDR3 nucleotides: TGTGCCTGGAGTACGGGGGTCGGGGCTAATGAAAAACTGTTTTTT.

The J gene is TRBJ2-1, the V gene TRBV3-1 (or the pseudogene TRBV3-2), with D tentatively TRBD2 (6 bases). Germline-derived CDR1 and CDR2 are LGHDT and YNNKEL (reference sequence). CDR3 length: 14 amino acids. V gave up 0 bases and J gave up 4 bases, with 7 bases separating them. DNA for the CDR3: TGTGCCAGCAGCCAAGACGGGGGTTACAATGAGCAGTTCTTC. Its translation: CASSQDGGYNEQFF.